Listed below are T cell receptor beta chains from one sample, sequenced in a study of patients and donors after allogeneic stem cell transplantation. TCRdb reprocessed the RT-PCR reads via MiXCR and lists one record per CDR3 protein. This table has fewer than 500,000 distinct CDR3 sequences, 15% to 20% appearing once. Specimen: blood, either unsorted or a sorted T cell fraction (not recorded which). All receptors come from a human donor who was either an allogeneic HSCT recipient or a stem cell or donor lymphocyte infusion donor (not recorded which). It is not recorded whose cells these are; they may come from a transplant donor. Each CDR3 is given with its conserved first and last residue. The order of the fields is clone size, V gene, D gene, J gene, CDR3 DNA, CDR3 protein. The D gene is left open where the match is weak. Clone size appears in some rows only: once, few, many, or a class for an expanded clone.

size: few; V: TRBV18; D: .; J: TRBJ2-7; DNA: TGTGCCAGCTCACCCCTACTAGATGCCTTCTACGAGCAGTACTTC; CDR3: CASSPLLDAFYEQYF
size: few; V: TRBV28; D: .; J: TRBJ2-7; DNA: TGTGCCAGCAGTTCCGCGGACTCTCGCACCTACGAGCAGTACTTC; CDR3: CASSSADSRTYEQYF
size: .; V: TRBV2; D: .; J: TRBJ2-5; DNA: TGTGCCAGCAGTGGGTTAGCGGTCCAAGAGACCCAGTACTTC; CDR3: CASSGLAVQETQYF
size: few; V: TRBV12-3/TRBV12-4; D: TRBD1; J: TRBJ1-5; DNA: TGTGCCAGCAGGCGCGGACAGGGAAGAAATCAGCCCCAGCATTTT; CDR3: CASRRGQGRNQPQHF
size: .; V: TRBV19; D: .; J: TRBJ1-2; DNA: TGTGCCAGTGGAAGCAGGGGAGACTATGGCTACACCTTC; CDR3: CASGSRGDYGYTF
size: .; V: TRBV30; D: .; J: TRBJ2-3; DNA: TGTGCCTGGAGTGCTTACAGACCAACCCAGAGCACAGATACGCAGTATTTT; CDR3: CAWSAYRPTQSTDTQYF
size: few; V: TRBV7-2; D: .; J: TRBJ2-1; DNA: TGTGCCAGCAGCTTAGTTTGGAGCTCCTACAATGAGCAGTTCTTC; CDR3: CASSLVWSSYNEQFF
size: .; V: TRBV5-5; D: .; J: TRBJ1-5; DNA: TGTGCCAGCAGCTTAAAGACCTCTTTCGGGAAGGATCAGCCCCAGCATTTT; CDR3: CASSLKTSFGKDQPQHF
size: many; V: TRBV7-9; D: .; J: TRBJ2-2; DNA: TGTGCCAGCAGCTTAGGACAGGTTTGGACCACCGGGGAGCTGTTTTTT; CDR3: CASSLGQVWTTGELFF
size: few; V: TRBV7-8; D: .; J: TRBJ1-1; DNA: TGTGCCAGCAGCGCCCGCCGGGACCCTCCTGAAGCTTTCTTT; CDR3: CASSARRDPPEAFF
size: few; V: TRBV3-1; D: TRBD1; J: TRBJ2-7; DNA: TGTGCCAGCAGCCACCCGGGACAGGGAGACGAGCAGTACTTC; CDR3: CASSHPGQGDEQYF
size: .; V: TRBV12-3/TRBV12-4; D: TRBD1; J: TRBJ1-1; DNA: TGTGCCAGCAGTTTCACAGGGGGCCACGGGGGTGGGGTCGCTTTCTTT; CDR3: CASSFTGGHGGGVAFF
size: few; V: TRBV7-2; D: .; J: TRBJ2-2; DNA: TGTGCCAGCAGCTCGGGTTTAGGCACCGGGGAGCTGTTTTTT; CDR3: CASSSGLGTGELFF